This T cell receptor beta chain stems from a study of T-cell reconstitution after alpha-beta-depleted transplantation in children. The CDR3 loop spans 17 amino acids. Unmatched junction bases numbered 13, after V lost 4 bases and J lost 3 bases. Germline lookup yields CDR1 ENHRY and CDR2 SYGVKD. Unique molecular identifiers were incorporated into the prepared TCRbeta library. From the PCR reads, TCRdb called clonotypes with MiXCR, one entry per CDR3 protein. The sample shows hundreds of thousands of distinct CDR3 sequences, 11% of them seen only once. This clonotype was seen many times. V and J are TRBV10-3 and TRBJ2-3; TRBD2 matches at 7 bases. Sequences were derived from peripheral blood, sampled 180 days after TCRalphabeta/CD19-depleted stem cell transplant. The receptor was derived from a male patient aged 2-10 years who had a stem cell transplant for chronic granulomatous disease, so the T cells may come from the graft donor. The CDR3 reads CAISAGTGQGGTDTQYF. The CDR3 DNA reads TGTGCCATCAGTGCTGGGACGGGCCAGGGAGGGACAGATACGCAGTATTTT.